The rows below give T cell receptor beta chains drawn from one sample of a study of blood T cell repertoires in COVID-19. Generated by immunoSEQ multiplex PCR, the TCRdb table keeps only in-frame clones and is missing some. Here the sample spans about 130,000 clones, 65% to 85% being singletons. Sequencing used peripheral blood. These TCRs come from a man in his 70s with acute or convalescent COVID-19. The CDR3 runs from the conserved cysteine through the conserved F or W. A D gene is named only where the DNA matches it firmly. Not all rows give a size; the values are once, few, many and, for expanded clones, a class.

abundance	d_gene	v_gene	len	j_gene	CDR3aa	CDR3nt
NA	TRBD1	TRBV7-2	17	TRBJ1-3	CASSLAGGQRSGNTIYF	TGTGCCAGCAGCTTAGCTGGGGGACAGCGATCTGGAAACACCATATATTTT
NA	TRBD2	TRBV7-2	14	TRBJ2-1	CASSLIGGDNEQFF	TGTGCCAGCAGCTTAATCGGGGGGGACAATGAGCAGTTCTTC
NA	NA	TRBV7-9	17	TRBJ2-7	CASSLEVVRQAGYEQYF	TGTGCCAGCAGCTTAGAAGTGGTACGGCAGGCTGGCTACGAGCAGTACTTC
many	NA	TRBV7-2	13	TRBJ1-1	CASIGRLNTEAFF	TGTGCCAGCATCGGGAGGCTGAACACTGAAGCTTTCTTT
NA	TRBD1	TRBV23-1	20	TRBJ2-6	CASSQRDRRPALSGANVLTF	TGCGCCAGCAGTCAAAGGGACAGACGGCCAGCACTCTCTGGGGCCAACGTCCTGACTTTC
NA	TRBD1	TRBV19	16	TRBJ1-1	CASSIFITGQGGGAFF	TGTGCCAGTAGTATCTTTATTACGGGACAGGGAGGTGGAGCTTTCTTT
NA	NA	TRBV29-1	12	TRBJ2-7	CSVESGNYEQYF	TGCAGCGTTGAATCGGGGAACTACGAGCAGTACTTC
NA	TRBD1	TRBV25-1	15	TRBJ2-7	CASSDGQANSYEQYF	TGTGCCAGCAGTGACGGACAGGCGAACTCCTACGAGCAGTACTTC
NA	TRBD2	TRBV6-6	15	TRBJ2-5	CASRTSGGVAETQYF	TGTGCCAGCAGAACTAGCGGGGGGGTTGCAGAGACCCAGTACTTC
few	NA	TRBV5-4	11	TRBJ1-2	CACGRDYGYTF	TGTGCCTGCGGGCGCGACTATGGCTACACCTTC
NA	NA	TRBV6-5	13	TRBJ1-6	CASSRRSGEPLHF	TGTGCCAGCAGCCGCCGTAGCGGGGAACCCCTCCACTTT
NA	NA	TRBV28	17	TRBJ2-7	CASSPLAGRTASYEQYF	TGTGCCAGCAGTCCCCTGGCGGGCCGGACCGCCTCCTACGAGCAGTACTTC
NA	NA	TRBV28	15	TRBJ2-2	CASRLPLQGAGELFF	TGTGCCAGCAGATTACCTCTACAGGGTGCCGGGGAGCTGTTTTTT
NA	NA	TRBV3-1/TRBV3-2	13	TRBJ1-1	CATSQAGYTEAFF	TGTGCCACCAGCCAGGCGGGGTACACTGAAGCTTTCTTT
few	TRBD1	TRBV14	16	TRBJ2-4	CASSQEGQGAKNIQYF	TGTGCCAGCAGCCAAGAGGGACAGGGAGCCAAAAACATTCAGTACTTC
NA	TRBD1	TRBV5-1	16	TRBJ1-1	CASSLLGTGGRTEAFF	TGCGCCAGCAGCTTGCTCGGGACAGGGGGTCGGACTGAAGCTTTCTTT
NA	NA	TRBV2	17	TRBJ1-5	CASSENPGGGGNQPQHF	TGTGCCAGCAGTGAAAATCCAGGCGGGGGAGGCAATCAGCCCCAGCATTTT
once	NA	TRBV6-5	12	TRBJ1-2	CASRTGPYGYTF	TGTGCCAGCAGGACAGGACCCTATGGCTACACCTTC
NA	TRBD1	TRBV6-2/TRBV6-3	14	TRBJ1-5	CASSYRTGRQPQHF	TGTGCCAGCAGTTACCGGACAGGGCGTCAGCCCCAGCATTTT
NA	NA	TRBV29-1	19	TRBJ2-6	CSALTPAGAENSGANVLTF	TGCAGCGCCCTAACCCCGGCAGGTGCTGAAAACTCTGGGGCCAACGTCCTGACTTTC
NA	NA	TRBV15	14	TRBJ1-2	CATSRDRVNYGYTF	TGTGCCACCAGCAGAGATAGAGTTAACTATGGCTACACCTTC
few	TRBD2	TRBV28	17	TRBJ2-2	CASSFPSGGPNTGELFF	TGTGCCAGCAGTTTTCCCAGCGGGGGGCCCAACACCGGGGAGCTGTTTTTT
NA	TRBD2	TRBV5-1	17	TRBJ2-1	CASSLRQRGGPKNEQFF	TGCGCCAGCAGCTTGCGCCAGCGGGGGGGCCCGAAAAATGAGCAGTTCTTC
NA	TRBD1	TRBV19	16	TRBJ2-2	CASSRGTGPNTGELFF	TGTGCCAGTAGTCGCGGGACAGGGCCGAACACCGGGGAGCTGTTTTTT
NA	NA	TRBV21-1	16	TRBJ2-3	CASSRRLGTSTDTQYF	TGTGCCAGCAGCAGGAGACTAGGCACTAGCACAGATACGCAGTATTTT
NA	NA	TRBV29-1	14	TRBJ1-2	CSVGGPTAGHGYTF	TGCAGCGTTGGGGGCCCGACAGCAGGTCATGGCTACACCTTC
once	TRBD1	TRBV5-1	15	TRBJ2-6	CASSLAPGQGNVLTF	TGCGCCAGCAGCTTGGCCCCGGGACAGGGGAACGTCCTGACTTTC
NA	TRBD2	TRBV4-2	16	TRBJ2-5	CASSQGTSGGGETQYF	TGTGCCAGCAGCCAAGGGACTAGCGGGGGCGGGGAGACCCAGTACTTC
NA	TRBD1	TRBV2	12	TRBJ2-2	CASSPGGGELFF	TGTGCCAGCAGTCCAGGGGGCGGGGAGCTGTTTTTT
once	TRBD2	TRBV9	18	TRBJ2-3	CASSVDRTSGGPTDTQYF	TGTGCCAGCAGCGTGGATAGGACTAGCGGGGGGCCCACAGATACGCAGTATTTT
NA	TRBD2	TRBV7-8	15	TRBJ2-3	CASSRRLAGGDTQYF	TGTGCCAGCAGCCGCAGACTAGCGGGGGGGGATACGCAGTATTTT
NA	NA	TRBV7-2	13	TRBJ2-2	CASSLRSGGELFF	TGTGCCAGCAGCCTTAGATCCGGCGGGGAGCTGTTTTTT
NA	TRBD1	TRBV7-9	16	TRBJ1-4	CASSLGRGAANEKLFF	TGTGCCAGCAGCCTAGGCAGGGGGGCGGCTAATGAAAAACTGTTTTTT
NA	NA	TRBV7-9	13	TRBJ1-2	CASSLDSPYGYTF	TGTGCCAGCAGCCTGGACAGCCCCTATGGCTACACCTTC
NA	TRBD2	TRBV4-1	18	TRBJ2-7	CASSQDGLAGGLPYEQYF	TGCGCCAGCAGCCAAGATGGGCTAGCGGGGGGCCTTCCCTACGAGCAGTACTTC
NA	TRBD2	TRBV29-1	17	TRBJ2-3	CSVDVGGTSGSTDTQYF	TGCAGCGTTGACGTCGGCGGGACTAGCGGTAGCACAGATACGCAGTATTTT
once	NA	TRBV5-1	15	TRBJ1-6	CASSLGQGGNSPLHF	TGCGCCAGCAGCTTGGGGCAGGGCGGTAATTCACCCCTCCACTTT
NA	NA	TRBV9	16	TRBJ2-1	CASSVEAGTSYNEQFF	TGTGCCAGCAGCGTAGAGGCAGGGACATCCTACAATGAGCAGTTCTTC
few	TRBD2	TRBV6-1	14	TRBJ2-3	CASSDGGGTDTQYF	TGTGCCAGCAGTGATGGGGGGGGGACAGATACGCAGTATTTT
NA	TRBD1	TRBV5-1	17	TRBJ1-2	CASSLAVTGRSNYGYTF	TGCGCCAGCAGCTTGGCAGTGACAGGGCGCTCTAACTATGGCTACACCTTC
NA	NA	TRBV28	14	TRBJ2-3	CASSWAGATDTQYF	TGTGCCAGCAGTTGGGCAGGGGCCACAGATACGCAGTATTTT
NA	TRBD1	TRBV7-8	16	TRBJ2-3	CASRPTGIGNTDTQYF	TGTGCCAGCAGGCCGACAGGGATTGGTAACACAGATACGCAGTATTTT
NA	TRBD1	TRBV3-1/TRBV3-2	16	TRBJ2-7	CASSQEDRGLVYEQYF	TGTGCCAGCAGCCAGGAGGACAGGGGGCTCGTCTACGAGCAGTACTTC
NA	NA	TRBV5-1	14	TRBJ2-2	CASSLTTNTGELFF	TGCGCCAGCAGCCTGACTACAAACACCGGGGAGCTGTTTTTT
NA	NA	TRBV5-8	14	TRBJ2-7	CASNLGQGSYEQYF	TGTGCCAGCAACTTAGGTCAGGGATCCTACGAGCAGTACTTC
NA	TRBD1	TRBV3-1/TRBV3-2	15	TRBJ1-3	CASSQLDREGNTIYF	TGTGCCAGCAGCCAGCTGGACAGGGAAGGAAACACCATATATTTT
many	TRBD1	TRBV28	16	TRBJ2-3	CASRQAGQVSGDTQYF	TGTGCCAGCAGGCAGGCGGGACAGGTGTCGGGGGATACGCAGTATTTT
NA	NA	TRBV18	13	TRBJ2-3	CASSPTAADTQYF	TGTGCCAGCTCACCCACCGCGGCAGATACGCAGTATTTT
NA	NA	TRBV6-5	15	TRBJ1-2	CASRGQQGKDYGYTF	TGTGCCAGCAGGGGGCAGCAGGGGAAGGACTATGGCTACACCTTC
NA	TRBD2	TRBV4-2	16	TRBJ2-1	CASSQEPSGGYNEQFF	TGTGCCAGCAGCCAAGAGCCCAGCGGGGGGTACAATGAGCAGTTCTTC
few	TRBD1	TRBV6-5	14	TRBJ2-3	CASSLQGATDTQYF	TGTGCCAGCAGTCTACAGGGGGCGACAGATACGCAGTATTTT
few	NA	TRBV28	13	TRBJ1-2	CASSLSTAYGYTF	TGTGCCAGCAGTTTATCGACAGCTTATGGCTACACCTTC